This T cell receptor beta chain appears in the sequencing data of a study of blood T cell repertoires in COVID-19. The V end was cut by 8 bases, the J end by 5 bases, with 16 bases between. The CDR3 extends over 13 amino acids. The germline V gene has CDR1 SNHLY and CDR2 FYNNEI. In the source study's methods: Estimates of nucleated cell counts were drawn from the amplification of reference gene primers. Produced via immunoSEQ multiplex PCR; TCRdb's table is partial and in-frame only. That table supplies the V and J calls and clone size; D and trimming were determined from the DNA. The data contain around 18,000 clones, approximately 80% of them singletons.

The sample taken for sequencing was peripheral blood. The genes are TRBV2 and TRBJ2-7; TRBD1 might be the D (5 bases). The origin of this receptor is an elderly man with acute or convalescent COVID-19. The CDR3 region is CASYRQDRDEQYF. As DNA, the CDR3 is TGTGCCAGCTACAGGCAGGATAGAGACGAGCAGTACTTC. The variable domain in full, with the rest retrieved from reference TRBV2 and TRBJ2-7, is EPEVTQTPSHQVTQMGQEVILRCVPISNHLYFYWYRQILGQKVEFLVSFYNNEISEKSEIFDDQFSVERPDGSNFTLKIRSTKLEDSAMYFCASYRQDRDEQYFGPGTRLTVT.